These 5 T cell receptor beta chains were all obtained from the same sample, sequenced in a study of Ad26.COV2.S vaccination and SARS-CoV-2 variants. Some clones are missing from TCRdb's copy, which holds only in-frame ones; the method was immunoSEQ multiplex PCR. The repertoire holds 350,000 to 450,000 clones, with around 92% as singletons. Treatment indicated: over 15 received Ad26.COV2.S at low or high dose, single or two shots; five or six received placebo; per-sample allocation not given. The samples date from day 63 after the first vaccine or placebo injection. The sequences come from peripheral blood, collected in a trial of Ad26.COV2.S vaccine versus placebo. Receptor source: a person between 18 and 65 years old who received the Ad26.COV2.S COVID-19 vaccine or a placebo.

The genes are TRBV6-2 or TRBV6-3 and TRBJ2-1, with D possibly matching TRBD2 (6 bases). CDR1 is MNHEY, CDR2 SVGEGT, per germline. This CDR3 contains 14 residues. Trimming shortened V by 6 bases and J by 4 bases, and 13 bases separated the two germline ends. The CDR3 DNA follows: TGTGCCAGCAGCCAGGCGGGGTCTTACAATGAGCAGTTCTTC. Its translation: CASSQAGSYNEQFF.

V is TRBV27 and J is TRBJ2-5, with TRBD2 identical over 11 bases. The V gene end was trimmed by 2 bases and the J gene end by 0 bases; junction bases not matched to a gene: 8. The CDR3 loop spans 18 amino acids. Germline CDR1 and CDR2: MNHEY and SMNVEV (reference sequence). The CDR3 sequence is CASSLAPPGLADQETQYF. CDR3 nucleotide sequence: TGTGCCAGCAGTTTAGCGCCCCCGGGACTAGCGGACCAAGAGACCCAGTACTTC.

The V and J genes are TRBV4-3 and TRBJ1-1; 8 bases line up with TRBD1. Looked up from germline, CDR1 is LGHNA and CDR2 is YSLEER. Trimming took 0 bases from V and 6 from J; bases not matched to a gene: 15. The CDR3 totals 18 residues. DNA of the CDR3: TGCGCCAGCAGCCAAGATGTGCAGGGGGCCATACCAAACGCTGAAGCTTTCTTT. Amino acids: CASSQDVQGAIPNAEAFF.

CDR3 nucleotide sequence: TGTGCCAGTAGCCAATATACAGGGTTCTACGAGCAGTACTTC. Protein sequence: CASSQYTGFYEQYF. The chain carries TRBV19 and TRBJ2-7; possible D gene TRBD1, 6 bases. Looked up from germline, CDR1 is LNHDA and CDR2 is SQIVND (reference sequence). The V end was cut by 6 bases, the J end by 3 bases, with 15 bases between. The CDR3 consists of 14 residues.

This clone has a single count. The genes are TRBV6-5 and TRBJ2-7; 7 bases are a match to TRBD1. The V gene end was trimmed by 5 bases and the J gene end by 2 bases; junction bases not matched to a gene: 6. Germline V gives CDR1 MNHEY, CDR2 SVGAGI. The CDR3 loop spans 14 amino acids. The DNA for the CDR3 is TGTGCCAGCAGTACGGGGCAGGGGGCCTACGAGCAGTACTTC. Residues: CASSTGQGAYEQYF.